This T cell receptor (beta chain) was recovered during a study of control samples from healthy donors and cancer patients. Using immunoSEQ multiplex PCR, the repertoire was profiled, and TCRdb retains in-frame clones only, with some absent. Here the sample spans 150,000 to 200,000 clones, nearly 90% being singletons. The CDR3 is 13 residues long. The V gene lost 4 bases and the J gene lost 1 base, with 7 bases spanning the gap. Per germline, CDR1 KGHSH and CDR2 LQKENI. For this clone: The sample has other DNA sequences that encode this CDR3 too.

The chain combines TRBV18 with TRBJ1-1; no firm D call. The clonotype was recovered from a woman aged 45-60 years in good health. Sequenced sample: blood. The chain's CDR3 is CASSQGGNTEAFF. The DNA of the CDR3 is TGTGCCAGCTCACAAGGAGGGAACACTGAAGCTTTCTTT. The full variable domain, its missing parts supplied by reference TRBV18 and TRBJ1-1, is NAGVMQNPRHLVRRRGQEARLRCSPMKGHSHVYWYRQLPEEGLKFMVYLQKENIIDESGMPKERFSAEFPKEGPSILRIQQVVRGDSAAYFCASSQGGNTEAFFGQGTRLTVV.